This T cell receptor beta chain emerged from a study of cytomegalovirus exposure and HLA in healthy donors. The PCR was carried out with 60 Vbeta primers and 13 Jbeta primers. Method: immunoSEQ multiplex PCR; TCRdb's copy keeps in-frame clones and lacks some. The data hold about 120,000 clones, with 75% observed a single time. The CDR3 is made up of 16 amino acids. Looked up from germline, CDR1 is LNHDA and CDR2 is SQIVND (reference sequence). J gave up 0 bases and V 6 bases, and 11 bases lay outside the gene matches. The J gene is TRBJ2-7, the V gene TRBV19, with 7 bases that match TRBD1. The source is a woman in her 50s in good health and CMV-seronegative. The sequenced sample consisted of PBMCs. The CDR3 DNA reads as TGTGCCAGTAGAGAGACAGGGCTGGGAAGCTCCTACGAGCAGTACTTC. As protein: CASRETGLGSSYEQYF.